The 25 T cell receptor beta chains below all came from one sample that was sequenced in a study of vaccination effects on CD4 cells after COVID-19. Their antigen targets remain unknown. Viral peptide pool expansion of antigen-specific CD4+ T cells preceded sequencing in the ViraFEST assay. With more than 9 days of culture completed, CD4+ T cells were isolated. Repertoires were generated with immunoSEQ multiplex PCR, while TCRdb's copy carries only in-frame clones and drops some. Of approximately 87,000 clones detected, roughly 72% appear once; the ten largest clones hold about 1.7%. The sequences come from CD4+ T cells from PBMCs cultured with HCoV-229E spike peptides, collected before COVID-19 vaccination. Receptor source: a human donor who received a COVID-19 vaccine.

This clone was observed a few times. The chain combines TRBV5-1 with TRBJ2-1; no definite D call. Trimming took off 5 bases at V and 7 bases at J, with 4 bases between the two ends. The germline V gene has CDR1 SGHRS and CDR2 YFSETQ. The CDR3 runs to 10 residues. CDR3 amino acids: CASRGNEQFF. CDR3 bases: TGCGCCAGCAGAGGGAATGAGCAGTTCTTC.

The chain combines TRBV7-2 with TRBJ1-1; D is unresolved. Trimming cost V 0 bases and J 4 bases, with 6 bases left between them. The CDR3 contains 13 residues. In germline, CDR1 is SGHTA, CDR2 FQGNSA. The CDR3 DNA is TGTGCCAGCAGCTTAGCGCGAGTCACTGAAGCTTTCTTT. Its translation is CASSLARVTEAFF.

The chain links TRBV7-2 to TRBJ2-3, with unresolved D. Germline V gene lookup returns CDR1 SGHTA and CDR2 FQGNSA. Trimming took 6 bases from V and 3 from J, leaving 13 bases between them. This CDR3 is 14 amino acids long. The CDR3, as DNA: TGTGCCAGCAGATCAGGCCGTGGAACAGATACGCAGTATTTT. This codes for CASRSGRGTDTQYF.

The chain carries TRBV25-1 and TRBJ1-6; D may be TRBD1 (5 bases). Between the trimmed V and J ends, which lost 3 bases and 7 bases, there was a span of 13 bases. The CDR3 has 15 amino acids. CDR1 is MGHDK, CDR2 SYGVNS, per germline. This CDR3 reads CASSDPGRPNSPLHF. For the CDR3, the DNA is TGTGCCAGCAGTGACCCGGGACGACCGAATTCACCCCTCCACTTT.

The chain links TRBV6-2 or TRBV6-3 to TRBJ2-5, with D perhaps TRBD2 (5 bases). Germline V gene sequence: CDR1 MNHEY, CDR2 SVGEGT. V was pared by 0 bases and J by 5 bases, with 13 bases between. The CDR3 is made up of 15 amino acids. CDR3 DNA: TGTGCCAGCAGTTACTCCCCCGCGGGTCGGGAGACCCAGTACTTC. This codes for CASSYSPAGRETQYF.

The chain is built from TRBV10-2 and TRBJ2-7; D might be TRBD1 (5 bases). V lost 6 bases, J lost 4 bases, and 7 bases lay in between. Germline lookup yields CDR1 WSHSY and CDR2 SAAADI. The CDR3 is made up of 11 amino acids. CDR3 in DNA: TGCGCCAGCAGAGGGGTTTACGAGCAGTACGTC. It yields the protein CASRGVYEQYV.

In the case of this clone: Sequence at one end of the junction differs from germline and may be a read error. The chain has TRBV6-1 and TRBJ1-1, with D unclear. The CDR3 covers 14 residues. CDR1 and CDR2 (germline): MNHNS, SASEGT. The CDR3 is CASSESAVKTEAFF. Here the CDR3 DNA reads TGTGCCAGCAGTGAATCGGCAGTGAAGACTGAAGCTTTCTTT.

This clone was detected only once. This chain uses TRBV2 with TRBJ1-2, with D unclear. The CDR3 runs 13 residues. Germline assignment: CDR1 SNHLY and CDR2 FYNNEI. Deletions cut 4 bases from V and 7 bases from J, with 13 bases between. CDR3 nucleotides: TGTGCCAGCAGTGGAGGGAGTCCCACTGGCTACACCTTC. Translated: CASSGGSPTGYTF.

The chain combines TRBV7-9 with TRBJ1-2; 9 bases line up with TRBD1. The CDR3 sequence is 14 residues long. With 6 bases clipped from V and 4 bases from J, the junction kept 6 bases outside the gene matches. Germline V CDR1 and CDR2: SEHNR, FQNEAQ (reference sequence). The CDR3 region is CASRQEGQGYGYTF. The CDR3 DNA is TGTGCCAGCAGACAGGAGGGACAGGGCTATGGCTACACCTTC.

The chain uses TRBV11-2 and TRBJ2-3, with TRBD2 identical over 10 bases. This CDR3 is 18 amino acids long. Germline assignment: CDR1 SGHAT and CDR2 FQNNGV. The J segment lost 3 bases and the V segment lost 1 base, leaving 10 bases of the junction unmatched. The CDR3, as DNA: TGTGCCAGCAGCTTAGTATTAGCGGGGGGACCTCTTACAGATACGCAGTATTTT. It specifies CASSLVLAGGPLTDTQYF.

J is TRBJ2-5 and V is TRBV5-1; 10 positions match TRBD2. V dropped 2 bases and J dropped 4; count of bases not matched to a gene: 8. This CDR3 has 16 residues. CDR1 is SGHRS and CDR2 is YFSETQ in the germline V gene. CDR3 bases: TGCGCCAGCAGCTTAGCGGAGCGGGGGGGCGGAGAGACCCAGTACTTC. Its translation: CASSLAERGGGETQYF.

This chain joins TRBV6-5 and TRBJ1-2, with unresolved D. CDR3 length equals 10 residues. V shed 6 bases and J shed 5 bases, with 4 bases lying between them. Germline V gene sequence: CDR1 MNHEY, CDR2 SVGAGI. CDR3 nucleotide sequence: TGTGCCAGCAGGCTATATGGCTACACCTTC. This encodes CASRLYGYTF.

The chain is built from TRBV5-6 and TRBJ1-4, with D possibly being TRBD1 (6 bases). The V end was cut by 6 bases, the J end by 7 bases, with 16 bases between. Germline values: CDR1 SGHDT, CDR2 YYEEEE. CDR3 length: 14 amino acids. The CDR3 here is CASTRGGESEKLFF. The CDR3 DNA follows: TGTGCCAGCACCCGAGGGGGGGAGAGTGAAAAACTGTTTTTT.

V gene TRBV7-2 combines with J gene TRBJ1-2; D is unresolved. The CDR3 has 12 amino acids. CDR1 and CDR2 from the germline V gene are SGHTA and FQGNSA. V dropped 0 bases and J dropped 4 bases, with 3 bases sitting between them. The CDR3 DNA reads as TGTGCCAGCAGCTTAGCCAGCTATGGCTACACCTTC. As protein: CASSLASYGYTF.

J is TRBJ1-4 and V is TRBV20-1, with D unresolved. V was shortened by 7 bases and J by 6 bases, with 0 bases between the two germline ends. The CDR3 is 8 amino acids. The germline CDR1 and CDR2 sequences are DFQATT and SNEGSKA (reference sequence). CDR3 sequence (DNA): TGCAGTGATGAAAAACTGTTTTTT. It specifies CSDEKLFF.

This chain connects TRBV2 to TRBJ2-3, with 8 bases identical to TRBD2. V was clipped by 4 bases and J by 6 bases; unmatched bases: 6. The length of the CDR3 is 14 residues. Germline V gene data show CDR1 as SNHLY and CDR2 as FYNNEI. In DNA form, the CDR3 reads TGTGCCAGCAGTGTAGCGGGGAGGTCCGATACGCAGTATTTT. Translating gives CASSVAGRSDTQYF. The variable domain in full, with the rest retrieved from reference TRBV2 and TRBJ2-3, is EPEVTQTPSHQVTQMGQEVILRCVPISNHLYFYWYRQILGQKVEFLVSFYNNEISEKSEIFDDQFSVERPDGSNFTLKIRSTKLEDSAMYFCASSVAGRSDTQYFGPGTRLTVL.

The V call is TRBV10-3, the J call TRBJ2-3, with TRBD2 as a possible D gene (6 bases). The CDR3 length is 13 residues. Trimming pared 8 bases from V and 1 base from J, leaving 10 bases between. Looked up from germline, CDR1 is ENHRY and CDR2 is SYGVKD. The CDR3 DNA reads TGTGCCATCGGAGGCGGGGGCACAGATACGCAGTATTTT. It is translated as CAIGGGGTDTQYF.

The CDR3 reads CASSSSGGNEQFF. The CDR3 nucleotides are TGTGCCAGCAGCTCAAGCGGGGGTAATGAGCAGTTCTTC. The chain has TRBV7-2 and TRBJ2-1, with TRBD2 matching 8 bases. Germline assignment: CDR1 SGHTA and CDR2 FQGNSA. The junction had 3 bases not matched to a gene; V was cut back by 4 bases and J by 7 bases. This CDR3 region has 13 residues.

The rearrangement joins TRBV19 to TRBJ1-5; D ambiguous. The CDR3 sequence is 14 residues long. V lost 6 bases, J lost 5 bases, and 14 bases lay in between. The V gene's germline CDR1 is LNHDA and CDR2 SQIVND (reference sequence). The CDR3 coding sequence is TGTGCCAGTAGCACGTTCGGTCTGGATCAGCCCCAGCATTTT. Translated: CASSTFGLDQPQHF.

The rearrangement links TRBV6-6 to TRBJ1-1; the D gene is possibly TRBD1 (6 bases). Germline CDR1 MNHNY, CDR2 SVGAGI (reference sequence). Deletions cut 5 bases from V and 4 bases from J, with 17 bases between. The CDR3 loop spans 15 amino acids. The CDR3 sequence: CASSGLQGGATEAFF. The DNA for the CDR3 is TGTGCCAGCAGTGGCCTACAGGGTGGGGCCACTGAAGCTTTCTTT.

The sample holds one count of this clone. V gene TRBV12-2 combines with J gene TRBJ2-1. TRBV12-2 is a recognized pseudogene. The CDR3 contains 17 residues. The DNA for the CDR3 is TGTGCAAGTCGCCCGCTAGAGGGGAAGTACAGGAACAATGAGCAGTTCTTC. Encoded protein: CASRPLEGKYRNNEQFF.

The chain has TRBV2 and TRBJ2-3; D tentatively fits TRBD1 or TRBD2 (5 bases each). This CDR3 is built from 15 residues. V gave up 4 bases and J gave up 2 bases, with 13 bases separating them. The germline V gene has CDR1 SNHLY and CDR2 FYNNEI. The CDR3 DNA follows: TGTGCCAGCAGTGGCCCACGGGGCCTCACAGATACGCAGTATTTT. Its translation is CASSGPRGLTDTQYF.

The V gene is TRBV5-1, the J gene TRBJ1-3; D is undetermined. Germline assignment: CDR1 SGHRS and CDR2 YFSETQ. The CDR3 sequence is 15 residues long. V shed 4 bases and J shed 1 base, with 12 bases lying between them. The CDR3 coding sequence is TGCGCCAGCAGCACTGGACCCCTTTCTGGAAACACCATATATTTT. This codes for CASSTGPLSGNTIYF.

This clone was detected only a few times. The chain couples TRBV3-1 (or the pseudogene TRBV3-2) to TRBJ1-2, with a tentative D call TRBD1 (6 bases). Trimming shortened V by 4 bases and J by 2 bases, and 11 bases separated the two germline ends. The CDR3 spans 14 residues. From germline, CDR1 is LGHDT and CDR2 YNNKEL (reference sequence). CDR3 coding DNA: TGTGCCAGCAGCCCGTACGACAGGAACTATGGCTACACCTTC. Protein sequence: CASSPYDRNYGYTF.

The rearrangement joins TRBV24-1 to TRBJ2-3, with a weak D call TRBD2 (7 bases). The CDR3 totals 14 residues. Trimming shortened V by 2 bases and J by 5 bases, and 10 bases separated the two germline ends. Looked up from germline, CDR1 is KGHDR and CDR2 is SFDVKD. The CDR3 DNA follows: TGTGCCACCAGTGATTACAGGGAGGGAGATACGCAGTATTTT. Protein sequence: CATSDYREGDTQYF.